The TCR beta chain described here comes from a study of memory CD4+ T cells and cytomegalovirus serostatus. Study-level results: About 40% of the 164 known CMV-associated TCRbeta sequences appeared in CD4+ memory.

Germline values: CDR1 SGHRS, CDR2 YFSETQ. V gave up 7 bases and J gave up 0 bases, with 7 bases separating them. The CDR3 sequence is 13 residues long. In the case of this clone: What it binds is unknown.

Assay used: immunoSEQ multiplex PCR; TCRdb lists only in-frame clones, some missing. There are 25,000 to 35,000 clones in the sample; about 76% occur only once, and less than 0.8% lies in the top ten. The sort gate was single viable CD3+CD4+CD8-CD45RO+ cells for memory CD4+ T cells. CMV serostatus came from serum IgG against pp150, pp28, p38, p52. V usage is TRBV5-1 and J usage is TRBJ2-2; D is perhaps TRBD1 (6 bases). This TCR was recovered from an adult in good health and CMV-seronegative. Some clones in this sample may be carry-over from other donors' samples. Sequenced input: memory CD4+ T cells from blood. CDR3 in DNA: TGCGCCAGCGGGGGCCCGAACACCGGGGAGCTGTTTTTT. Translation: CASGGPNTGELFF.